This entry lists 14 T cell receptor beta chains sequenced from one sample in a study of cytomegalovirus exposure and HLA in healthy donors. PCR used 60 Vbeta primers and 13 Jbeta primers. Only in-frame clones appear in the TCRdb table, and some are missing; sequencing was by immunoSEQ multiplex PCR. The table lists over 50,000 clones, roughly four fifths of them singletons. The specimen sequenced was PBMCs. Receptors were obtained from a middle-aged man in good health and CMV-seronegative.

V and J are TRBV6-5 and TRBJ1-1; D is ambiguous. The CDR3 totals 15 residues. The germline V gene has CDR1 MNHEY and CDR2 SVGAGI. The ends were cut back, 0 bases at V and 4 bases at J, with 12 bases in the middle. CDR3 sequence reads: CASSYSTFGGTEAFF. The CDR3 bases are TGTGCCAGCAGTTACTCGACTTTTGGCGGCACTGAAGCTTTCTTT.

The rearrangement links TRBV30 to TRBJ1-5; TRBD1 might be the D (5 bases). CDR1 GTSNPN and CDR2 SVGIG come from the germline V gene (reference sequence). Trimming shortened V by 2 bases and J by 1 base, and 12 bases separated the two germline ends. This CDR3 spans 15 amino acids. CDR3 region: CAWSNKGLSNQPQHF. CDR3 nucleotides: TGTGCCTGGAGTAACAAGGGGTTGAGCAATCAGCCCCAGCATTTT.

The chain couples TRBV2 to TRBJ2-4, with TRBD2 as a possible D gene (6 bases). Trimming stripped 8 bases from V and 0 bases from J, with 11 bases between. There are 14 residues in the CDR3. The germline V gene encodes CDR1 SNHLY and CDR2 FYNNEI. CDR3 sequence (DNA): TGTGCCAGCCGGGCGGGGATAGCCAAAAACATTCAGTACTTC. It specifies CASRAGIAKNIQYF.

This clone was detected only a few times. The V call is TRBV6-6, the J call TRBJ1-2; possibly TRBD1 for D (5 bases). V was shortened by 2 bases and J by 1 base, with 8 bases between the two germline ends. Germline V CDR1 and CDR2: MNHNY, SVGAGI (reference sequence). CDR3 size: 14 residues. This chain's CDR3 is CASSYVQGNYGYTF. The CDR3 nucleotides read TGTGCCAGCAGTTACGTCCAGGGTAACTATGGCTACACCTTC.

V gene TRBV27 combines with J gene TRBJ1-5; TRBD1 might be the D (5 bases). This CDR3 is 14 amino acids long. V dropped 1 base and J dropped 10 bases, with 14 bases sitting between them. Germline-derived CDR1 and CDR2 are MNHEY and SMNVEV (reference sequence). Written as DNA, the CDR3 is TGTGCCAGCAGTTTATTCTCTAGGGGCGGCCCCCAGCATTTT. Amino acids: CASSLFSRGGPQHF.

The genes are TRBV19 and TRBJ1-6; no clear D. Per the germline V gene, CDR1 is LNHDA and CDR2 is SQIVND (reference sequence). The CDR3 consists of 13 residues. Trimming cost V 4 bases and J 8 bases, with 9 bases left between them. CDR3 in amino acids: CASSRQTDSPLHF. The CDR3 DNA sequence: TGTGCCAGTAGTAGACAAACAGATTCACCCCTCCACTTT. Based on the CDR3 plus reference TRBV19 and TRBJ1-6, the full variable domain is DGGITQSPKYLFRKEGQNVTLSCEQNLNHDAMYWYRQDPGQGLRLIYYSQIVNDFQKGDIAEGYSVSREKKESFPLTVTSAQKNPTAFYLCASSRQTDSPLHFGNGTRLTVT.

This clone was seen only a few times. The chain employs TRBV4-1 and TRBJ1-2, with TRBD1 matching over 7 bases. In germline, CDR1 is MGHRA, CDR2 YSYEKL. V gave up 0 bases and J gave up 4 bases; unmatched junction bases: 5. The CDR3 has 15 amino acids. The CDR3 loop reads CASSQDQNRGYGYTF. The DNA for the CDR3 is TGCGCCAGCAGCCAAGATCAGAACAGGGGCTATGGCTACACCTTC.

The rearrangement uses TRBV19 and TRBJ2-3, with D maybe TRBD1 (6 bases). The CDR3 is 16 residues long. From germline, CDR1 is LNHDA and CDR2 SQIVND (reference sequence). The germline V and J ends were trimmed by 5 bases and 2 bases, with 17 bases remaining between them. The CDR3 sequence is CASSQQGFTYTDTQYF. The CDR3 bases are TGTGCCAGTAGTCAACAGGGATTCACATACACAGATACGCAGTATTTT.

This clone has only a few counts. The chain uses TRBV4-1 and TRBJ1-4; TRBD1 agrees at 9 bases. The trim removed 1 base at V and 10 bases at J, leaving 10 bases unmatched. Per germline, CDR1 MGHRA and CDR2 YSYEKL. This CDR3 is 16 amino acids long. CDR3 loop: CASSQARTGEGGKLFF. For the CDR3, the DNA is TGCGCCAGCAGCCAAGCCCGGACAGGGGAGGGTGGAAAACTGTTTTTT.

J is TRBJ2-1 and V is TRBV12-5, with D unresolved. CDR3 size: 12 residues. CDR1 is LGHNT and CDR2 is FRNRAP in the germline V gene. Trimming stripped 0 bases from V and 15 bases from J, with 12 bases between. As DNA, the CDR3 is TGTGCTAGTGGTTTGGTCACCGCAGTTCCGTTCTTC. Protein: CASGLVTAVPFF. Full variable domain (outside the CDR3, taken from reference TRBV12-5 and TRBJ2-1): DARVTQTPRHKVTEMGQEVTMRCQPILGHNTVFWYRQTMMQGLELLAYFRNRAPLDDSGMPKDRFSAEMPDATLATLKIQPSEPRDSAVYFCASGLVTAVPFFGPGTRLTVL.

With respect to this clone: At one boundary the junction diverges from the germline segment, which might be a read error. The same CDR3 can be traced to other DNA sequences in this sample. V gene TRBV5-1 combines with J gene TRBJ1-3; TRBD1 might be the D (5 bases). This CDR3 spans 17 amino acids. Germline-derived CDR1 and CDR2 are SGHRS and YFSETQ. The CDR3 DNA sequence: TGCGCCAGCACCGACCTGCGGGGGGGACCCTCTGGAAACACTATATATTTT. Its protein is CASTDLRGGPSGNTIYF.

The gene calls are TRBV9 and TRBJ2-2, with 7 bases fitting TRBD1. CDR3 length equals 15 residues. Germline V lookup: CDR1 SGDLS, CDR2 YYNGEE. Germline trimming cut 2 bases from V and 5 bases from J; bases unmatched to any gene: 6. The CDR3 loop reads CASSVQGVATGELFF. The CDR3 nucleotides are TGTGCCAGCAGCGTGCAGGGGGTTGCGACCGGGGAGCTGTTTTTT.

The chain carries TRBV6-1 and TRBJ1-2; TRBD1 is a possible D gene (5 bases). V lost 11 bases to trimming and J lost 4 bases, with 14 bases between them. Germline V lookup: CDR1 MNHNS, CDR2 SASEGT. The CDR3 consists of 12 residues. This chain's CDR3 is CAGTTGRYGYTF. CDR3 nucleotide sequence: TGTGCCGGCACAACAGGTCGCTATGGCTACACCTTC.

The rearrangement uses TRBV25-1 and TRBJ2-5; D may be TRBD2 (5 bases). Germline V CDR1 and CDR2: MGHDK, SYGVNS. The CDR3 covers 12 residues. V was clipped by 6 bases and J by 4 bases, with 9 bases between them. DNA of the CDR3: TGTGCCAGCAGGTTTGCGGGAGAGACCCAGTACTTC. It codes for CASRFAGETQYF.